Reported below is one TCR beta chain. Authors' processing steps: Estimation of nucleated cell counts relied on the amplification of reference gene primers. Generated by immunoSEQ multiplex PCR, the TCRdb table keeps only in-frame clones and is missing some. V and J calls and clone size are given by that table; D and trimming were obtained from the DNA. The profile shows about 74,000 clones, around 75% of them singletons. Germline V gene sequence: CDR1 SGDLS, CDR2 YYNGEE. Trimming shortened V by 4 bases and J by 3 bases, and 11 bases separated the two germline ends. CDR3 length: 14 residues. The sample belongs to a study of blood T cell repertoires in COVID-19.

The sequenced sample consisted of peripheral blood. This chain connects TRBV9 to TRBJ1-3; D is uncertain. This clonotype was sampled from a man between 65 and 79 years old with acute or convalescent COVID-19. CDR3 residues: CASSTLVVGNTIYF. As DNA, the CDR3 is TGTGCCAGCAGCACGTTAGTAGTTGGAAACACCATATATTTT. Filled out from reference TRBV9 and TRBJ1-3, the complete variable domain reads DSGVTQTPKHLITATGQRVTLRCSPRSGDLSVYWYQQSLDQGLQFLIQYYNGEERAKGNILERFSAQQFPDLHSELNLSSLELGDSALYFCASSTLVVGNTIYFGEGSWLTVV.